This T cell receptor beta chain was sequenced during a study of persistence of HIV-infected CD4 T cells. Background on the study: Suppressive ART had lasted a median of roughly eight years.

This CDR3 is built from 17 residues. The V gene end was trimmed by 1 base and the J gene end by 2 bases; junction bases not matched to a gene: 4. From germline, CDR1 is LGHDT and CDR2 YNNKEL (reference sequence). Lysates of CMV-infected fibroblasts at approximately 9.4 ug/mL stimulated these cells. Sorting of responding CD4+ T cells relied on upregulated CD40 ligand together with CD69. Adults with HIV-1 started suppressive ART while chronically infected. This was the immunoSEQ version 4 assay in survey mode. This table comes from immunoSEQ multiplex PCR, and its TCRdb copy is limited to in-frame clones, with some not included. In the table there are about 20,000 clones, around three quarters of which are singletons. This clone occurred once. Its target is not known.

The sequences come from CD4+ T cells sorted from PBMCs after approximately 20-hour stimulation, collected from a patient who received antiretroviral therapy. The TCR was taken from an adult man with HIV who was CMV-seropositive. The rearrangement links TRBV3-1 (or the pseudogene TRBV3-2) to TRBJ2-3; 12 bases are a match to TRBD2. The DNA of the CDR3 is TGTGCCAGCAGCCAAGTTCGACTAGCGGGGGTCACAGATACGCAGTATTTT. Translation: CASSQVRLAGVTDTQYF.